This TCR beta chain was sequenced during a study of blood T cell repertoires in COVID-19. In the source study's methods: From reference gene primer amplification, estimates of nucleated cell counts were derived. Sequenced by immunoSEQ multiplex PCR; TCRdb stores in-frame clones only, minus some. For V, J and clone size, that table is used; D and trimming come from the DNA. The sample has about 390,000 clones; approximately 87% are singletons. Germline V gene data show CDR1 as MDHEN and CDR2 as SYDVKM. The CDR3 covers 14 residues. Trimming removed 6 bases at V and 7 bases at J, with 16 bases between. The specimen was PBMCs or T cells enriched from blood (not recorded which). This chain joins TRBV28 and TRBJ2-1; weak D call: TRBD2 (5 bases). The TCR was taken from a woman aged 50 to 60 who had recovered from COVID-19. CDR3 residues: CASSRDYRRNEQFF. The CDR3 nucleotides read TGTGCCAGCAGCCGGGATTACCGGAGGAATGAGCAGTTCTTC. Drawing the rest from reference TRBV28 and TRBJ2-1, the complete variable domain is DVKVTQSSRYLVKRTGEKVFLECVQDMDHENMFWYRQDPGLGLRLIYFSYDVKMKEKGDIPEGYSVSREKKERFSLILESASTNQTSMYLCASSRDYRRNEQFFGPGTRLTVL.